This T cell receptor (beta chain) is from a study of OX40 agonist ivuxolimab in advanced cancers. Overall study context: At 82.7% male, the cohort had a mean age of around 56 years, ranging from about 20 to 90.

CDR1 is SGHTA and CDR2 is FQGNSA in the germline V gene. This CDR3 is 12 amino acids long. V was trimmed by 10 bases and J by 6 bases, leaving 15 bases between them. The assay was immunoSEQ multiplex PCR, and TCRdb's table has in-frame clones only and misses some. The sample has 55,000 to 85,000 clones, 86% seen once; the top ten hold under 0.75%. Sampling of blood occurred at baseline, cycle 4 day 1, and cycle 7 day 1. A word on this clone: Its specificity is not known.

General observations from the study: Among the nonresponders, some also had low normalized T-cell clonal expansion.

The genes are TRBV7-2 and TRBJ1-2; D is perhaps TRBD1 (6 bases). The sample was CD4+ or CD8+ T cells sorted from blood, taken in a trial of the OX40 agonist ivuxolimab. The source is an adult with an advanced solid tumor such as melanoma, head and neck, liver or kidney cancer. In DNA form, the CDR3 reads TGTGCCACCAGAGTTACAGGGAATGGCTACACCTTC. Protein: CATRVTGNGYTF.